The 12 T cell receptor beta chains below were found in one sample sequenced in a study of post-analysis software for immune sequencing data. Study findings and constraints: Patients showed TRBV5-6, TRBV5-1 and TRBV20-1 among a few TRBV segments more frequent than in controls.

These receptors have no identified antigens. Unique molecular identifiers had been added to the TCR beta cDNA libraries. TCRdb reprocessed the PCR reads via MiXCR and lists one record per CDR3 protein. In the table there are roughly 800,000 distinct CDR3 sequences, 40% to 55% of which are singletons. Sequenced: blood. The receptor set was obtained from a girl aged 5-17 years with multiple sclerosis.

This clonotype was counted only a few times. This chain connects TRBV20-1 to TRBJ1-2; D perhaps matches TRBD1 (5 bases). Germline V CDR1 and CDR2: DFQATT, SNEGSKA (reference sequence). This CDR3 has 13 amino acids. Trimming cost V 3 bases and J 5 bases, with 13 bases left between them. DNA of the CDR3: TGCAGTGCTAGCCGTCCGGGGGGGTATGGCTACACCTTC. Its translation is CSASRPGGYGYTF.

V usage is TRBV7-3 and J usage is TRBJ2-6, with D tentatively TRBD1 or TRBD2 (5 bases each). Germline V gene lookup returns CDR1 SGHTA and CDR2 FQGTGA. The germline V and J ends were trimmed by 1 base and 2 bases, with 12 bases remaining between them. CDR3 length: 17 amino acids. The CDR3: CASSLNLGVTGANVLTF. The CDR3 nucleotides read TGTGCCAGCAGCTTAAACTTGGGGGTAACTGGGGCCAACGTCCTGACTTTC.

CDR3 sequence reads: CASRGDPAYEQYF. Here the CDR3 DNA reads TGTGCCAGCAGAGGCGACCCAGCCTACGAGCAGTACTTC. The chain employs TRBV2 and TRBJ2-7; D remains unclear. Trimming took off 6 bases at V and 2 bases at J, with 11 bases between the two ends. The CDR3 length is 13 residues. CDR1 and CDR2 (germline): SNHLY, FYNNEI.

This clonotype was detected only a few times. The chain joins TRBV4-3 to TRBJ2-1, with a tentative D call TRBD2 (6 bases). The CDR3 covers 13 residues. V lost 1 base and J lost 8, with 9 bases in between. CDR1 and CDR2 from the germline V gene are LGHNA and YSLEER. The CDR3 nucleotides read TGCGCCAGCAGCCAAGGACTAGTCTATGAGCAGTTCTTC. It translates to CASSQGLVYEQFF.

The J gene is TRBJ1-2, the V gene TRBV6-5; D remains ambiguous. With 0 bases removed from V and 5 bases from J, the gap between germline ends came to 13 bases. This CDR3 contains 15 residues. Per the germline V gene, CDR1 is MNHEY and CDR2 is SVGAGI. Written as DNA, the CDR3 is TGTGCCAGCAGTTACTCGAAAACCGGGAGGTATGGCTACACCTTC. Its translation is CASSYSKTGRYGYTF.

Comments on this clonotype: The junction departs from germline at one end; a sequencing error may be responsible. The chain is built from TRBV29-1 and TRBJ1-4; D is unresolved. Per germline, CDR1 SQVTM and CDR2 ANQGSEA. The CDR3 sequence is 13 residues long. The CDR3 region has the DNA TGCAGCGGCCGACGAGGTTCGGATGAAAAACGGTTTTTT. This gives the protein CSGRRGSDEKRFF. Complete variable domain (other parts from reference TRBV29-1 and TRBJ1-4): SAVISQKPSRDICQRGTSLTIQCQVDSQVTMMFWYRQQPGQSLTLIATANQGSEATYESGFVIDKFPISRPNLTFSTLTVSNMSPEDSSIYLCSGRRGSDEKRFFGSGTQLSVL.

V and J are TRBV7-2 and TRBJ2-3, with D maybe TRBD1 (6 bases). CDR3 length: 16 amino acids. Trimming removed 1 base from V and 3 bases from J, with 14 bases in between. Germline V lookup: CDR1 SGHTA, CDR2 FQGNSA. CDR3 in DNA: TGTGCCAGCAGCTTAGGGCCAGGGGAAGGGACAGATACGCAGTATTTT. Residues: CASSLGPGEGTDTQYF.

The V and J genes are TRBV4-3 and TRBJ2-3, with D possibly TRBD1 on 6 matching bases. This CDR3 contains 16 residues. V was cut by 0 bases and J by 0 bases, with 10 bases left in between. Germline V gives CDR1 LGHNA, CDR2 YSLEER. CDR3 coding DNA: TGCGCCAGCAGCCAAGAGGGGGCGGGTAGCACAGATACGCAGTATTTT. It yields the protein CASSQEGAGSTDTQYF.

V usage is TRBV7-2 and J usage is TRBJ2-6; the D is unclear. CDR1 SGHTA and CDR2 FQGNSA come from the germline V gene. Trimming took off 4 bases at V and 4 bases at J, with 11 bases between the two ends. This CDR3 is built from 15 residues. The CDR3 bases are TGTGCCAGCAGCTCGGACGGCTCGGGGGCCAACGTCCTGACTTTC. Translating it yields CASSSDGSGANVLTF.

The sample holds many counts of this clonotype. The chain has TRBV7-9 and TRBJ1-5; 9 bases are shared with TRBD1. Germline V CDR1 and CDR2: SEHNR, FQNEAQ (reference sequence). V lost 4 bases and J lost 4; bases outside the gene matches: 5. The CDR3 is 15 amino acids. CDR3 sequence (DNA): TGTGCCAGCAGCTGGGACAGGGAGCCAAATCAGCCCCAGCATTTT. Amino acid sequence: CASSWDREPNQPQHF.

In DNA form, the CDR3 reads TGTGCCAGCAGCTTATTCGGGGCCCTCGATGAGCAGTTCTTC. Protein sequence: CASSLFGALDEQFF. The chain has TRBV7-9 and TRBJ2-1, with D perhaps assigned TRBD1 or TRBD2 (5 bases each). Per germline, CDR1 SEHNR and CDR2 FQNEAQ (reference sequence). The CDR3 totals 14 residues. Trimming pared 2 bases from V and 8 bases from J, leaving 13 bases between.

This clonotype was seen ten or more times. The chain recombines TRBV6-1 with TRBJ2-7; possible D gene TRBD1, 5 bases. The CDR3 has 13 amino acids. Looked up from germline, CDR1 is MNHNS and CDR2 is SASEGT. Deletions cut 7 bases from V and 2 bases from J, with 12 bases between. The CDR3 nucleotides read TGTGCCAGCACCGAGCGACAGACCTACGAGCAGTACTTC. Translating it yields CASTERQTYEQYF.